This T cell receptor beta chain was identified in a study of cytomegalovirus exposure and HLA in healthy donors. The donors belonged to the approximately 110-subject validation cohort, separate from the roughly 710-subject first cohort. This table comes from immunoSEQ multiplex PCR, and its TCRdb copy is limited to in-frame clones, with some not included. The sample lists 150,000 to 200,000 clones, around 86% occurring once. CDR3 length equals 16 residues. V gave up 2 bases and J gave up 0 bases, with 13 bases separating them. From germline, CDR1 is SGHTA and CDR2 FQGTGA. The rearrangement joins TRBV7-3 to TRBJ1-1; D gene unclear. Sequencing was done on a sample of PBMCs. The sequence was obtained from a man aged 30 to 39 in good health and CMV-seropositive. The CDR3 sequence is CASSLAARALNTEAFF. The CDR3 DNA sequence: TGTGCCAGCAGCTTAGCGGCCCGGGCCTTGAACACTGAAGCTTTCTTT.